What follows are 25 T cell receptor beta chains derived from one specimen sequenced in a study of shared clonotypes between healthy human individuals. The assay was immunoSEQ multiplex PCR, and TCRdb's table has in-frame clones only and misses some. The repertoire includes millions of clones, approximately 95% of them detected once, and about 0.13% sits in the top ten. The sample taken for sequencing was naive CD4+ T cells sorted from blood. The subset: CD45RA+ positively selected. These receptors all come from a young man in good health.

The V call is TRBV7-2, the J call TRBJ2-7, with TRBD2 matching over 8 bases. This CDR3 has 15 amino acids. Germline assignment: CDR1 SGHTA and CDR2 FQGNSA. V lost 0 bases and J lost 5; bases outside the gene matches: 6. The CDR3 region has the DNA TGTGCCAGCAGCTTAGCACGGGAGGGCTACAACGAGCAGTACTTC. Translated: CASSLAREGYNEQYF.

The chain employs TRBV9 and TRBJ1-1, with 8 bases matching TRBD1. J gave up 0 bases and V 3 bases, and 7 bases lay outside the gene matches. CDR3 length: 16 residues. The germline V gene encodes CDR1 SGDLS and CDR2 YYNGEE. CDR3 amino acids: CASSADRGPLNTEAFF. DNA of the CDR3: TGTGCCAGCAGCGCCGACAGGGGCCCCTTGAACACTGAAGCTTTCTTT.

The rearrangement links TRBV2 to TRBJ2-2; D perhaps matches TRBD2 (5 bases). CDR3 length: 12 amino acids. Germline loops: CDR1 SNHLY, CDR2 FYNNEI. V lost 7 bases and J lost 6, with 9 bases in between. The CDR3 loop is CASTEVPGELFF. The CDR3 DNA reads as TGTGCCAGCACGGAGGTCCCCGGGGAGCTGTTTTTT.

The V gene is TRBV10-2, the J gene TRBJ1-2; D is uncertain. The CDR3 contains 16 residues. V shed 3 bases and J shed 5 bases, with 19 bases lying between them. Germline V gene lookup returns CDR1 WSHSY and CDR2 SAAADI. The CDR3 spells CASSEVGLTQIYGYTF. CDR3 sequence (DNA): TGCGCCAGCAGTGAAGTGGGCCTGACACAAATATATGGCTACACCTTC.

The chain couples TRBV11-1 to TRBJ2-3; 9 positions match TRBD1. The J segment lost 4 bases and the V segment lost 6 bases, leaving 14 bases of the junction unmatched. The CDR3 is 17 amino acids. Germline CDR1 SGHAT, CDR2 FQDESV (reference sequence). Here the CDR3 reads CASSLLPGQGSSDTQYF. DNA for the CDR3: TGTGCCAGCAGTTTACTTCCGGGACAGGGATCTTCAGATACGCAGTATTTT.

The V call is TRBV6-5, the J call TRBJ1-4; a weak D match, TRBD1 (5 bases). Germline loops: CDR1 MNHEY, CDR2 SVGAGI. Trimming removed 10 bases from V and 4 bases from J, with 16 bases in between. The CDR3 runs to 14 residues. The CDR3: CATKMPGRNEKLFF. The CDR3 region has the DNA TGTGCCACCAAAATGCCGGGACGTAATGAAAAACTGTTTTTT.

The chain joins TRBV2 to TRBJ2-7; D remains unclear. V was shortened by 3 bases and J by 2 bases, with 14 bases between the two germline ends. The germline V gene has CDR1 SNHLY and CDR2 FYNNEI. The CDR3 has 15 amino acids. The CDR3 bases are TGTGCCAGCAGTGAGCTCCGACACCGCCCCTACGAGCAGTACTTC. It codes for CASSELRHRPYEQYF. Full variable domain (missing parts from reference TRBV2 and TRBJ2-7): EPEVTQTPSHQVTQMGQEVILRCVPISNHLYFYWYRQILGQKVEFLVSFYNNEISEKSEIFDDQFSVERPDGSNFTLKIRSTKLEDSAMYFCASSELRHRPYEQYFGPGTRLTVT.

Note on this clone: This same CDR3 is encoded by further DNA sequences in the sample. The chain uses TRBV5-4 and TRBJ1-3; D unresolved. The germline gives CDR1 SGHNT, CDR2 YYREEE (reference sequence). There are 14 residues in the CDR3. Trimming shortened V by 0 bases and J by 0 bases, and 4 bases separated the two germline ends. The CDR3 reads CASSLEGSGNTIYF. In nucleotides, the CDR3 is TGTGCCAGCAGCTTGGAAGGCTCTGGAAACACCATATATTTT.

V gene TRBV2 combines with J gene TRBJ2-7; D not resolved. The CDR3 totals 12 residues. The V gene lost 7 bases and the J gene lost 4 bases, with 11 bases spanning the gap. Per germline, CDR1 SNHLY and CDR2 FYNNEI. This CDR3 is CASTESRYEQYF. The CDR3 DNA reads TGTGCCAGCACAGAGAGTAGGTACGAGCAGTACTTC.

The chain is built from TRBV5-1 and TRBJ2-7, with 9 bases fitting TRBD1. The CDR3 has 15 residues. Per the germline V gene, CDR1 is SGHRS and CDR2 is YFSETQ. V dropped 4 bases and J dropped 5; count of bases not matched to a gene: 10. The CDR3 region has the DNA TGCGCCAGCAGCCCCTCCGGGGACAGGGTGAACGAGCAGTACTTC. Its protein is CASSPSGDRVNEQYF.

In regard to this clone: This CDR3 is also generated by other DNA sequences in the sample. V usage is TRBV4-1 and J usage is TRBJ2-5; 8 bases map to TRBD2. The V gene's germline CDR1 is MGHRA and CDR2 YSYEKL. The CDR3 extends over 16 amino acids. The junction had 5 bases not matched to a gene; V was cut back by 1 base and J by 1 base. The CDR3: CASSQVGRGGQETQYF. Written as DNA, the CDR3 is TGCGCCAGCAGCCAAGTTGGACGGGGGGGCCAAGAGACCCAGTACTTC.

The chain combines TRBV7-6 with TRBJ1-1; no definite D call. The CDR3 runs to 15 residues. Germline V gene sequence: CDR1 SGHVS, CDR2 FNYEAQ. Deletions cut 2 bases from V and 0 bases from J, with 10 bases between. The CDR3 sequence is CASSLSPALNTEAFF. CDR3 nucleotide sequence: TGTGCCAGCAGCTTAAGTCCAGCGTTGAACACTGAAGCTTTCTTT.

The chain is built from TRBV29-1 and TRBJ1-1; D unclear. The CDR3 extends over 11 amino acids. Trimming cost V 6 bases and J 3 bases, with 8 bases left between them. Germline CDR1 SQVTM, CDR2 ANQGSEA. The CDR3 DNA follows: TGCAGCGTCCAGAGGTACACTGAAGCTTTCTTT. Protein sequence: CSVQRYTEAFF.

The chain joins TRBV2 to TRBJ2-3; 11 bases are shared with TRBD2. This CDR3 spans 21 amino acids. CDR1 is SNHLY and CDR2 is FYNNEI in the germline V gene. The trim removed 2 bases at V and 6 bases at J, leaving 22 bases unmatched. The CDR3 coding sequence is TGTGCCAGCAGTGAAAGGCTGAAAAGTACATTAGCGGGGGGGCCGGAGGATACGCAGTATTTT. This gives the protein CASSERLKSTLAGGPEDTQYF.

This sequence joins TRBV5-1 and TRBJ2-5, with 13 bases lining up with TRBD2. After removal of 6 bases from V and 5 bases from J, the junction contained 7 bases not matched to a gene. CDR1 SGHRS and CDR2 YFSETQ come from the germline V gene. The CDR3 covers 15 residues. The CDR3 spells CASNTGLAGEETQYF. The CDR3 nucleotides read TGCGCCAGCAACACAGGACTAGCGGGAGAGGAGACCCAGTACTTC.

This chain uses TRBV27 with TRBJ2-3; 10 bases are a match to TRBD1. Germline lookup yields CDR1 MNHEY and CDR2 SMNVEV (reference sequence). This CDR3 spans 16 amino acids. The V segment lost 5 bases and the J segment 0 bases; nucleotides outside the gene matches: 5. CDR3 in amino acids: CASSPGQGISTDTQYF. In DNA form, the CDR3 reads TGTGCCAGCAGTCCGGGACAGGGGATAAGCACAGATACGCAGTATTTT.

The rearrangement joins TRBV5-1 to TRBJ2-7; D uncertain. CDR1 is SGHRS, CDR2 YFSETQ, per germline. The V and J ends lost 0 bases and 6 bases respectively, with 16 bases between them. The CDR3 has 15 residues. The CDR3 sequence: CASSLEGPSRAEQYF. The DNA for the CDR3 is TGCGCCAGCAGCTTGGAGGGCCCCTCTCGCGCCGAGCAGTACTTC. Complete variable domain (other parts from reference TRBV5-1 and TRBJ2-7): KAGVTQTPRYLIKTRGQQVTLSCSPISGHRSVSWYQQTPGQGLQFLFEYFSETQRNKGNFPGRFSGRQFSNSRSEMNVSTLELGDSALYLCASSLEGPSRAEQYFGPGTRLTVT.

The chain couples TRBV5-8 to TRBJ1-1; no clear D. Germline V gene lookup returns CDR1 SGHTS and CDR2 YDEGEE. This CDR3 comprises 12 residues. The V gene lost 1 base and the J gene lost 8 bases, with 9 bases spanning the gap. This chain's CDR3 is CASSLWAGEAFF. The CDR3 nucleotides are TGTGCCAGCAGCTTGTGGGCCGGGGAAGCTTTCTTT.

This sequence joins TRBV5-5 and TRBJ1-6; the D gene is possibly TRBD1 (6 bases). This CDR3 comprises 14 residues. Per the germline V gene, CDR1 is SGHKS and CDR2 is YYEKEE (reference sequence). Deletions cut 4 bases from V and 9 bases from J, with 14 bases between. The CDR3 coding sequence is TGTGCCAGCAGCCCACAGGGCCCCTCTTCACCCCTCCACTTT. This codes for CASSPQGPSSPLHF.

V is TRBV30 and J is TRBJ1-5; D unresolved. The CDR3 is made up of 15 amino acids. Trimming took off 1 base at V and 4 bases at J, with 14 bases between the two ends. Germline CDR1 is GTSNPN and CDR2 is SVGIG (reference sequence). CDR3 sequence: CAWSAGSPRNQPQHF. Here the CDR3 DNA reads TGTGCCTGGAGTGCAGGTTCTCCCCGGAATCAGCCCCAGCATTTT.

J is TRBJ1-6 and V is TRBV29-1, with 7 bases identical to TRBD1. The ends lost 5 bases at V and 7 bases at J; junction bases unmatched: 8. This CDR3 comprises 14 residues. Germline CDR1 is SQVTM and CDR2 is ANQGSEA. The CDR3 loop reads CSVRTGPLNSPLHF. The CDR3 DNA reads as TGCAGCGTTCGGACAGGCCCCCTGAATTCACCCCTCCACTTT.

This sequence joins TRBV30 and TRBJ1-1, with TRBD1 identical over 8 bases. V shed 5 bases and J 1 base; nucleotides not matched to a gene: 3. This CDR3 has 13 amino acids. CDR1 GTSNPN and CDR2 SVGIG come from the germline V gene (reference sequence). The DNA of the CDR3 is TGTGCCTGGGGACAGGGTTCGAACACTGAAGCTTTCTTT. Protein sequence: CAWGQGSNTEAFF. The variable domain in full, with the rest retrieved from reference TRBV30 and TRBJ1-1, is SQTIHQWPATLVQPVGSPLSLECTVEGTSNPNLYWYRQAAGRGLQLLFYSVGIGQISSEVPQNLSASRPQDRQFILSSKKLLLSDSGFYLCAWGQGSNTEAFFGQGTRLTVV.

J is TRBJ1-1 and V is TRBV2; 7 bases line up with TRBD1. CDR1 is SNHLY and CDR2 is FYNNEI in the germline V gene. The CDR3 contains 12 residues. The V gene end was trimmed by 6 bases and the J gene end by 8 bases; junction bases not matched to a gene: 6. The CDR3: CASSQGTAEAFF. In DNA form, the CDR3 reads TGTGCCAGCAGCCAGGGGACAGCCGAAGCTTTCTTT.

This chain connects TRBV12-5 to TRBJ1-6; D is undetermined. CDR3 length equals 14 residues. Trimming took off 1 base at V and 7 bases at J, with 8 bases between the two ends. The germline V gene has CDR1 LGHNT and CDR2 FRNRAP. The CDR3 loop reads CASGLAPANSPLHF. In DNA, the CDR3 is TGTGCTAGTGGTTTGGCCCCAGCGAATTCACCCCTCCACTTT.

The chain carries TRBV5-1 and TRBJ2-3, with 9 bases that match TRBD1. In germline, CDR1 is SGHRS, CDR2 YFSETQ. The CDR3 covers 14 residues. After removal of 4 bases from V and 4 bases from J, the junction contained 4 bases not matched to a gene. CDR3 loop: CASSRDREADTQYF. The CDR3, as DNA: TGCGCCAGCAGCAGGGACAGGGAGGCAGATACGCAGTATTTT. The full variable domain, in which reference TRBV5-1 and TRBJ2-3 provide the parts outside the CDR3, is KAGVTQTPRYLIKTRGQQVTLSCSPISGHRSVSWYQQTPGQGLQFLFEYFSETQRNKGNFPGRFSGRQFSNSRSEMNVSTLELGDSALYLCASSRDREADTQYFGPGTRLTVL.